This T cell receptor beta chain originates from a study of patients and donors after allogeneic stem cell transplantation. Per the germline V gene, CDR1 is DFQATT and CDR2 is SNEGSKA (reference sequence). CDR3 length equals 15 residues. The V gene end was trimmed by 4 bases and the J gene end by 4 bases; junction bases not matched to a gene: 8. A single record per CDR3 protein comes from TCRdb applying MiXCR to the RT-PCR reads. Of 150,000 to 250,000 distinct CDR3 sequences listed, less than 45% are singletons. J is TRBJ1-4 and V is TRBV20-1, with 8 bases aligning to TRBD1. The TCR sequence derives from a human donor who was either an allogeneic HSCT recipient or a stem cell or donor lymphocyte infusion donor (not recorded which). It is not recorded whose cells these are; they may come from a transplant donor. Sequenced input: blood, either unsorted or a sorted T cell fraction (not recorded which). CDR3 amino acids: CSATRGQGGNEKLFF. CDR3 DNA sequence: TGCAGTGCTACTCGAGGACAGGGTGGTAATGAAAAACTGTTTTTT.